This T cell receptor beta chain originates from a study of T cell changes during pregnancy in multiple sclerosis. Data came from immunoSEQ multiplex PCR; TCRdb stores just in-frame clones and leaves some out. The table records about 120,000 clones, 90% to 95% of them present only once. The V segment lost 3 bases and the J segment 0 bases; nucleotides outside the gene matches: 3. There are 16 residues in the CDR3. The germline V gene encodes CDR1 LNHDA and CDR2 SQIVND (reference sequence). The V and J genes are TRBV19 and TRBJ2-3; 10 nucleotides line up with TRBD2. The sample consisted of peripheral blood, taken before pregnancy. The clonotype comes from a female donor with multiple sclerosis, enrolled in a pregnancy study. The CDR3 loop is CASSILTSGSTDTQYF. DNA of the CDR3: TGTGCCAGTAGTATTTTGACTAGCGGGAGCACAGATACGCAGTATTTT.